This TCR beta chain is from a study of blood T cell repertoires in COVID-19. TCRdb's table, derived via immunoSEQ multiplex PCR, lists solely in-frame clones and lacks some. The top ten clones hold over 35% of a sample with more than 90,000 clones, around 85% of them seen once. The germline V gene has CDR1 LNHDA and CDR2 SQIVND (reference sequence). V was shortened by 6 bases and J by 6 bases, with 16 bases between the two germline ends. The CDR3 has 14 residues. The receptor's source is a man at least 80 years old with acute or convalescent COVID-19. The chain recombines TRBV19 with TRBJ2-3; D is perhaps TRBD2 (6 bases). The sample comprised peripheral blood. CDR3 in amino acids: CASREILGGDTQYF. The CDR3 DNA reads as TGTGCCAGTAGGGAAATACTGGGGGGTGATACGCAGTATTTT.